The clone carrying this TCR beta chain was observed a single time. Its antigen remains unidentified. Starting from 500 ng of total RNA, TCR beta cDNA was produced with a primer in the constant region. Three nested multiplex PCR rounds, a slightly modified ARM-PCR method, built the TCR beta libraries. For around 9 cycles apiece, the opening two PCR rounds ran with TRBV1-TRBV30 forward primers and a C-beta reverse primer. MiXCR, applied by TCRdb to the multiplex PCR reads, yields one record per CDR3 protein. The table records around 99,000 distinct CDR3 sequences, less than 70% of them present only once. Between the trimmed V and J ends, which lost 0 bases and 5 bases, there was a span of 10 bases. The CDR3 has 13 residues. Per the germline V gene, CDR1 is DFQATT and CDR2 is SNEGSKA (reference sequence). Co-extracted RNA and DNA came from 20-30 mg of unsorted bulk tissue. The data were taken from a study of tumor-infiltrating lymphocytes in primary liver carcinoma. For the study at large: Roughly 3.5 to 8 million productive TCRbeta reads came from each sample, comparable across tissue types.

Study-level points and caveats: Tumor specimens were characterized by a significantly higher top-250-clone fraction than blood (p = 0.039).

This TCR was sampled from a man in his forties with primary liver carcinoma and hepatitis B virus infection. J is TRBJ1-2 and V is TRBV20-1; D unclear. The specimen sequenced was tumor-adjacent normal liver tissue. This chain's CDR3 is CSARDAASYGYTF. The CDR3 DNA is TGCAGTGCTAGAGATGCGGCCTCTTATGGCTACACCTTC.